Listed here is a single T cell receptor (beta chain). The specificity of this receptor is unknown. It has no much larger one-base neighbor in the sample; base qualities were not kept. To prepare the library, the immunoSEQ multiplex PCR assay was applied. For the multiplex PCR, a mixture combining 60 forward primers for TCR Vbeta segments and 13 reverse primers for TCR Jbeta segments was used. The CDR3 region of rearranged TCR beta genes was amplified from genomic DNA by a multiplex PCR assay. The Illumina HiSeq System was used to sequence the amplified TCR beta libraries as 87-base-pair reads. The original pipeline was this. A later analysis tallied tens of millions of unique TCR beta chains across the 666 repertoires, and some 10 million of those chains were shared by two or more donors. Raw reads were error-corrected and collapsed into unique sequences with a nearest-neighbor algorithm that merged closely related sequences to remove PCR and sequencing errors. V, D and J gene segments were assigned by aligning CDR3 sequences to IMGT reference sequences. For a sequence to be retained, a match of at least six nucleotides to both a V gene segment and a J gene segment was required. Rearrangements were called productive when the CDR3 lacked stop codons and stayed in frame with V and J; all others were non-productive. Following IMGT convention, CDR3 was defined as the stretch from the second conserved V-encoded cysteine up to the conserved J-encoded phenylalanine. The earlier analysis of more than 450 of the donors excluded sequences that lacked an unambiguous match to a single V gene segment. An earlier analysis of 587 of the donors classified V segments as functional when productive rearrangements were above 56.7% and as segregating when the standard deviation between donors was above 5%. A statistical classification framework was developed to diagnose cytomegalovirus status using the catalog of TCR beta chain sequences. A later analysis assigned V and J genes by comparing TCR nucleotide sequences with IMGT/GENE-DB human TR gene sequences. A later analysis assigned CDR3 sequences and most-parsimonious VDJ recombination scenarios with the TCRdist pipeline. In a later analysis, every TCR beta chain was defined by the combination of its CDR3 amino acid sequence and its V-gene family, and reads without a unique V-gene family were dropped. In a later analysis, 450 to 600 highly shared, low-generation-probability nucleotide sequences were removed to address suspected cross-contamination and a sequencing artifact. A later analysis calculated a clonal expansion index for each public chain from normalized within-repertoire ranks of inferred template counts. In a later analysis, generation probabilities were computed with a VDJ recombination model fitted to out-of-frame rearrangements, and the resulting probabilities were checked against IGoR. Hypergeometric tests were used in a later analysis to score TCR-TCR, TCR-HLA and TCR-CMV co-occurrence, with a repertoire-size bias correction applied to the TCR pairs. To estimate false discovery rates, a later analysis permuted the HLA or CMV assignments 20 times. A later analysis grouped co-occurring TCRs with DBSCAN, adding TCRdist sequence similarity when clustering within HLA-allele-positive subsets. Repertoires with fewer than 30,000 or more than 120,000 public chains were left out of co-occurrence clustering, as were roughly five repertoires with anomalous nucleotide sharing. TCRdb obtained this table from immuneACCESS and retained in-frame rearrangements with V and J assigned. These tables miss some clones; where compared with another copy, unresolved V genes account for less than half of the shortfall, and the remainder is unexplained. The V and J calls and clone size were taken over from that table, and D and trimming were inferred from the DNA. The table for this sample lists around 70,000 clones; 75% to 85% of them were counted only once. The biggest ten clones account for around 6.3% of the sample.

The germline V gene (reference sequence) yields SEHNR for CDR1 and FQNEAQ for CDR2. The CDR3 starts with the cysteine, ends with the phenylalanine, and has 14 residues. Only CDR3 DNA is held: 42 bases, read in frame from base 1. V loses 5 bases at its end and J loses 8 bases; junction bases beyond the gene matches: 7. This record comes from a study of cytomegalovirus exposure and HLA in healthy donors (dated by TCRdb to about 2017). The study in broad terms: In an earlier analysis of roughly 590 of the donors, approximately 260 Gb of sequence data and 95 million to 130 million unique TCR beta sequences from roughly 190 million T cells were reported. About 300 gigabases of sequencing data and approximately 93 million unique TCR sequences were included in an early release covering around 600 HLA-typed donors. Of the roughly 400 genotyped donors, 81% were placed in the genetic ancestry cluster associated with self-reported Caucasian donors. The aim of the study was to test whether cataloging public T cell receptors could identify signatures of past pathogen exposure. Using immunosequencing, the study profiled T cell repertoires from 500 to 800 subjects and related those repertoires to cytomegalovirus serostatus. Along with the approximately 600-subject first cohort, a separate validation cohort of 120 different subjects was used. To predict cytomegalovirus infection status, the study combined high-throughput TCR immunosequencing, statistical association of individual TCRs with disease status, and machine learning. To study patterns of TCR occurrence, a later analysis re-analyzed previously published TCR beta repertoires from 666 donors and added high-resolution HLA genotyping. In the later analysis, no new phenotypic data were used to find candidate immune exposures; instead, reliance was placed on TCR beta sequences and their occurrence across donors. To decide whether each TCR beta V gene segment behaved as functional or pseudogenic, an earlier analysis of some 600 of the donors relied on high-throughput TCR beta sequencing. Donor age, sex, ethnicity and CMV serostatus were collected together with the repertoire data. A later genetic analysis took genome-wide SNP genotypes for about three fifths of the roughly 670 donors and used that subset as a discovery cohort. Every repertoire in the discovery cohort had been generated on one and the same sequencing platform. Class I and class II HLA loci were covered by the typing at four-digit resolution. The number of typed donors differed by locus: about 620-640 for A, B, C, DRB1 and DQB1; 500 to 550 for DQA1; some 590 for DPA1; and about 450 for DPB1. Several DR-DQ haplotypes were treated as single units for association and clustering because of strong linkage in the cohort. Among roughly 400 genotyped donors of the cohort, an average of around 240,000 unique TCR beta nucleotide sequences were sequenced per donor, roughly 20% of them non-productive.

What the authors observed across the whole study: Linkage disequilibrium might explain the correlated functional status among segregating V segments, but an unknown experimental factor could not be excluded. Most CMV-associated TCR beta chains appeared to be HLA-restricted in a later analysis, and the HLA associations seemed to be driven largely by CMV exposure. A further reported finding was that TCR beta sequences accurately predicted the HLA-A and HLA-B alleles for most subjects in the first cohort. In a later analysis, HLA-associated TCR beta chains were found to be more clonally expanded and to have lower generation probabilities than equally common non-associated chains. The sequencing pipeline was judged likely to have produced a cluster of highly shared sequence variants as a technical artifact. The cohort was sequenced for TCR beta chains only, and without alpha or paired-chain data the features that could be detected were limited. The only immune exposure information available for the cohort was CMV serostatus. Across donors, most TCR sequences were observed very rarely, whereas some public TCRs were present in many individuals. In vitro tests confirmed that a few of the cytomegalovirus-associated TCR beta chains recognize cytomegalovirus antigens. A later analysis found that TCR association rates varied across HLA loci, with DRB1 alleles showing the most associated TCRs and HLA-C alleles the fewest. Several of the top co-occurrence clusters appeared to be linked to parvovirus B19, influenza, CMV and Epstein-Barr virus, according to a later analysis. A total of fewer than 200 TCR beta chains were listed by the study as associated with cytomegalovirus. In both the original and validation cohorts, the classifier was reported to diagnose cytomegalovirus status with high specificity and sensitivity. Because HLA typing was missing for some donors at each locus, association tests included only the typed subset. The authors suggested that the approach could potentially be generalized to other disease states and immunological phenotypes. A later genetic analysis associated a missense DCLRE1C variant with V-gene and J-gene trimming of TCR beta chains, and an independent cohort replicated the association. Some IMGT-functional V segments, including TRBV6-2 and TRBV6-3, could not be distinguished by the 87-base-pair reads and were therefore excluded. Specific HLA alleles were associated with about 17,000 TCR beta sequences at a false discovery rate of 0.05 in a later analysis. Strong co-occurrence of HLA alleles, especially DR and DQ, made assigning TCR associations to individual alleles difficult. In an earlier analysis of some 550 of the donors, most TCR beta V segments were observed in productive rearrangements about 87% or about 30% of the time, broadly matching IMGT annotations. The presence/absence analyses assumed that sequencing depth was roughly uniform across donors, and that assumption may not be true. Because counts were too low, seventeen rarely observed V segments, including chromosome 9 orphons, were left out of the earlier analysis of roughly 600 of the donors. A later genetic analysis reported fewer N-insertions in productive TCRs among donors in an Asian-associated ancestry cluster than the roughly 700-donor mean.

The cohort was made up of around 720 healthy bone marrow donors. All cohort members were sampled while nominally healthy, although unrecorded immune exposures were likely present. CMV serostatus was recorded as positive for roughly 290 and negative for about 50% of the 666 cohort members, whereas no CMV serostatus was recorded for the donor in question. A peripheral blood sample was provided by each donor, and peripheral blood mononuclear cells were used for TCR beta sequencing. Genomic DNA extraction from the blood cell samples was performed with the Qiagen DNeasy Blood Extraction Kit. The TCR was taken from a human donor in good health. This sequence uses TRBV7-9 and TRBJ2-4; TRBD1 fits 9 bases in the junction. The source material was PBMCs. The DNA sequence is TGTGCCAGCAGCCTACGGACAGGGGTTGACATTCAGTACTTC. The translation is CASSLRTGVDIQYF.